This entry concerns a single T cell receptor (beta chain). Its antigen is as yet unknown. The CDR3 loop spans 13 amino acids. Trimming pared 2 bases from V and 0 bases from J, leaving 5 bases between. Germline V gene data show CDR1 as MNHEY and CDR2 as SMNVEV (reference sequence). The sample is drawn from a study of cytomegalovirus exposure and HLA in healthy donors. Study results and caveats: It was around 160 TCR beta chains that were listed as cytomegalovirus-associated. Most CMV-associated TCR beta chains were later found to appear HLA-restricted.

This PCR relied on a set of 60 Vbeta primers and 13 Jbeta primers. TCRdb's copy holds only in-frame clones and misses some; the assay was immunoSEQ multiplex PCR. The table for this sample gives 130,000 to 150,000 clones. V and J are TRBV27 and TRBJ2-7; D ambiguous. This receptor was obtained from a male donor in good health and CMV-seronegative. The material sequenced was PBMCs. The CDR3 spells CASSLTSSYEQYF. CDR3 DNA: TGTGCCAGCAGTTTAACCAGCTCCTACGAGCAGTACTTC.